The T cell receptor (beta chain) described here comes from a study of chemoradiotherapy in HPV16-positive cancers. Overall study context: Candidate HPV-specific T-cell clones and common TCR motifs came from functional assays in a couple of HPV16-positive patients. Study-wide results and limits: HPV-specific T cells were functionally defined from only a couple of HPV16-positive patients. For HPV16-positive patients, expanding HPV-responsive T cells associated with longer recurrence-free survival.

Measured with immunoSEQ multiplex PCR; TCRdb has only the in-frame clones, and not every one. The repertoire has 10,000 or so clones, 80% to 85% of them found once; the top ten carry around 2.5%. Of note for this clone: What it binds is not known.

The input for sequencing was blood, taken from a patient who underwent chemoradiotherapy. The clonotype comes from a human donor with HPV-associated anogenital cancer.

The chain's CDR3 is CASSRQIGFPNSPLHF. The CDR3 coding sequence is TGTGCCAGCTCCCGGCAGATCGGGTTCCCCAATTCACCCCTCCACTTT. The chain uses TRBV27 and TRBJ1-6; D is unresolved. V lost 8 bases and J lost 7, with 21 bases in between. Germline V lookup: CDR1 MNHEY, CDR2 SMNVEV (reference sequence). The CDR3 sequence is 16 residues long.